A selection of T cell receptor beta chains follows, all from one sample in a study of beta chain features in type 1 diabetes. Using immunoSEQ multiplex PCR, the repertoire was profiled, and TCRdb retains in-frame clones only, with some absent. The table includes about 160,000 clones, roughly 8% detected once. The specimen sequenced was central memory CD4+ T cells from blood. These receptors all stem from a woman aged 18-29 years with type 1 diabetes. Each CDR3 is given with its conserved first and last residue. The D gene is left open where the match is weak. Where a row states a size, it is once, few, many or the class of an expanded clone; other rows omit it.

J: TRBJ2-7; size: -; D: TRBD1; V: TRBV28; length: 12; DNA: TGTGCCAGCAGGCCGACAGGGCCCGAGCAGTACTTC; CDR3: CASRPTGPEQYF
J: TRBJ2-2; size: -; D: -; V: TRBV13; length: 15; DNA: TGTGCCAGCAGCTTTAGGGACACCAACACCGGGGAGCTGTTTTTT; CDR3: CASSFRDTNTGELFF
J: TRBJ1-1; size: -; D: -; V: TRBV7-8; length: 15; DNA: TGTGCCAGCAGGCCACCGGACAGTCTTAACACTGAAGCTTTCTTT; CDR3: CASRPPDSLNTEAFF
J: TRBJ2-3; size: -; D: -; V: TRBV20-1; length: 11; DNA: TGCAGTGTCGGGGACTTAGATACGCAGTATTTT; CDR3: CSVGDLDTQYF
J: TRBJ1-2; size: -; D: TRBD1; V: TRBV4-2; length: 14; DNA: TGTGCCAGCAGCTTAATAGGGACAGGGGAGTCCTACACCTTC; CDR3: CASSLIGTGESYTF
J: TRBJ2-7; size: -; D: TRBD1; V: TRBV2; length: 14; DNA: TGTGCCAGCCGACAGGGGCCGCCTTCCTACGAGCAGTACTTC; CDR3: CASRQGPPSYEQYF
J: TRBJ2-2; size: few; D: TRBD2; V: TRBV6-5; length: 14; DNA: TGTGCCAGCAGTAGCGGGGGGGCGGTCGGGGAGCTGTTTTTT; CDR3: CASSSGGAVGELFF
J: TRBJ1-2; size: -; D: TRBD1; V: TRBV7-8; length: 16; DNA: TGTGCCAGCAGCCCAGGGACAGCCACTGGGAACTATGGCTACACCTTC; CDR3: CASSPGTATGNYGYTF
J: TRBJ2-3; size: -; D: -; V: TRBV2; length: 15; DNA: TGTGCCAGCAGTTATGACAGGCCAGGGCCAGATACGCAGTATTTT; CDR3: CASSYDRPGPDTQYF
J: TRBJ2-3; size: few; D: -; V: TRBV7-2; length: 13; DNA: TGTGCCAGCAGCCCCTTGGCGGTACTAACGCAGTATTTT; CDR3: CASSPLAVLTQYF
J: TRBJ2-7; size: few; D: TRBD1; V: TRBV19; length: 13; DNA: TGTGCCACCCGGGACAGACCGAACGGCGAGCAGTACTTC; CDR3: CATRDRPNGEQYF
J: TRBJ1-5; size: few; D: -; V: TRBV15; length: 14; DNA: TGTGCCACCAGCAGAGGGTCAGGGGATCAGCCCCAGCATTTT; CDR3: CATSRGSGDQPQHF
J: TRBJ2-3; size: -; D: -; V: TRBV30; length: 14; DNA: TGTGCCTGGAGAGCCTCCTCTAGCACAGATACGCAGTATTTT; CDR3: CAWRASSSTDTQYF
J: TRBJ2-7; size: few; D: -; V: TRBV20-1; length: 11; DNA: TGCAGTCCCCTTCGGGGTTACGAGCAGTACTTC; CDR3: CSPLRGYEQYF
J: TRBJ1-5; size: few; D: TRBD1; V: TRBV5-5; length: 15; DNA: TGTGCCAGCAGTCCAGGACAGGGCGGCAATCAGCCCCAGCATTTT; CDR3: CASSPGQGGNQPQHF
J: TRBJ2-4; size: few; D: TRBD2; V: TRBV29-1; length: 12; DNA: TGCAGCGCCTGGGGGGGAAGGGACATTCAGTACTTC; CDR3: CSAWGGRDIQYF
J: TRBJ1-1; size: few; D: -; V: TRBV28; length: 14; DNA: TGTGCCAGCAGGGCACAGGGCGGAAACACTGAAGCTTTCTTT; CDR3: CASRAQGGNTEAFF
J: TRBJ2-7; size: -; D: TRBD1; V: TRBV7-2; length: 13; DNA: TGTGCCAGCAGCGCGGCGGACAGGGGAGAGCAGTACTTC; CDR3: CASSAADRGEQYF
J: TRBJ2-2; size: -; D: TRBD2; V: TRBV4-2; length: 16; DNA: TGTGCCAGCAGCCAAGAGGTAGCGGGAGACACCGGGGAGCTGTTTTTT; CDR3: CASSQEVAGDTGELFF
J: TRBJ2-7; size: few; D: -; V: TRBV28; length: 11; DNA: TGTGCCAGCAGGGTAGATTACGAGCAGTACTTC; CDR3: CASRVDYEQYF
J: TRBJ1-1; size: -; D: -; V: TRBV6-6; length: 14; DNA: TGTGCCAGCAGTTCCCCCAGACGGAGGAATGAAGCTTTCTTT; CDR3: CASSSPRRRNEAFF
J: TRBJ1-1; size: -; D: -; V: TRBV7-2; length: 14; DNA: TGTGCCAGCAGCTTCAGGGCTGCGAACACTGAAGCTTTCTTT; CDR3: CASSFRAANTEAFF
J: TRBJ1-4; size: -; D: TRBD1; V: TRBV7-9; length: 16; DNA: TGTGCCAGCAGCTTAGGCGTGGGACAGGGCGGCGAAAAACTGTTTTTT; CDR3: CASSLGVGQGGEKLFF
J: TRBJ2-1; size: -; D: -; V: TRBV10-3; length: 14; DNA: TGTGCCATCAGTGACAGGGATCGGACCGATGAGCAGTTCTTC; CDR3: CAISDRDRTDEQFF
J: TRBJ2-7; size: -; D: -; V: TRBV5-4; length: 16; DNA: TGTGCCAGCAGCAAGGACAGCTCCTCGAGCTCCTACGAGCAGTACTTC; CDR3: CASSKDSSSSSYEQYF
J: TRBJ2-7; size: few; D: -; V: TRBV9; length: 15; DNA: TGTGCCAGCAGCGTAGGGGGGGCGGGAGTTAACGAGCAGTACTTC; CDR3: CASSVGGAGVNEQYF